These T cell receptor beta chains were read from a single sample in a study of shared clonotypes between healthy human individuals. The method was immunoSEQ multiplex PCR; TCRdb's version includes in-frame clones alone and lacks a portion of them. Of approximately 720,000 clones detected, 72% appear once; the ten largest clones hold about 1.8%. Sequenced sample: memory CD4+ T cells sorted from blood. These receptors came from a woman between 25 and 40 years old in good health. Both conserved end residues are part of each CDR3. A D gene is named only where the DNA matches it firmly. Clone size is not always given. Where it is, it says once, few, many or a class for expanded clones.

J gene | clone size | D gene | V gene | CDR3 protein | CDR3 DNA
TRBJ2-1 | . | TRBD2 | TRBV7-9 | CASSGRTSGRQEYNEQFF | TGTGCCAGCAGCGGACGGACTAGCGGGAGGCAGGAATACAATGAGCAGTTCTTC
TRBJ1-4 | . | . | TRBV28 | CASSPTSGAEKLFF | TGTGCCAGCAGTCCGACAAGTGGGGCTGAAAAACTGTTTTTT
TRBJ2-1 | . | TRBD2 | TRBV9 | CASSVAIAGTGVDEQFF | TGTGCCAGCAGCGTAGCGATAGCGGGAACCGGAGTCGATGAGCAGTTCTTC
TRBJ2-7 | . | . | TRBV19 | CASSMSGVSYEQYF | TGTGCCAGTAGTATGTCAGGGGTATCCTACGAGCAGTACTTC
TRBJ2-7 | . | . | TRBV30 | CAWSRAGGSYEQYF | TGTGCCTGGAGCCGCGCCGGGGGCTCCTACGAGCAGTACTTC
TRBJ1-2 | . | . | TRBV10-1 | CASSDRTDEIANYGYTF | TGCGCCAGCAGTGACAGGACAGATGAAATAGCTAACTATGGCTACACCTTC
TRBJ2-1 | once | . | TRBV15 | CATSRPDIGEQFF | TGTGCCACCAGCAGACCGGACATTGGTGAGCAGTTCTTC
TRBJ2-7 | . | TRBD2 | TRBV11-2 | CASSDSGSPSYEQYF | TGTGCCAGCAGCGACAGCGGGAGCCCCTCCTACGAGCAGTACTTC
TRBJ1-2 | . | . | TRBV10-3 | CASSPSGAGGYTF | TGTGCCTCCTCCCCGTCAGGGGCGGGTGGCTACACCTTC
TRBJ2-5 | . | TRBD2 | TRBV4-2 | CASSQDPLAGRETQYF | TGTGCCAGCAGCCAAGATCCGCTAGCGGGACGGGAGACCCAGTACTTC
TRBJ2-2 | . | . | TRBV2 | CASSWNTGELFF | TGTGCCAGCAGCTGGAACACCGGGGAGCTGTTTTTT
TRBJ1-5 | . | . | TRBV19 | CASSIGGSGAQHF | TGTGCCAGTAGTATAGGGGGGTCGGGGGCCCAGCATTTT
TRBJ2-2 | . | TRBD1 | TRBV19 | CASSIGGTGGTGELFF | TGTGCCAGTAGTATAGGTGGGACAGGGGGCACCGGGGAGCTGTTTTTT
TRBJ2-6 | . | TRBD1 | TRBV25-1 | CASQGADYSGANVLTF | TGTGCCTCACAGGGGGCGGATTACTCTGGGGCCAACGTCCTGACTTTC
TRBJ2-7 | . | TRBD1 | TRBV7-9 | CASSLRTGEDEQYF | TGTGCCAGCAGCTTAAGGACAGGGGAGGACGAGCAGTACTTC
TRBJ2-5 | . | . | TRBV10-1 | CASSLDSQETQYF | TGCGCCAGCAGTCTGGACAGCCAAGAGACCCAGTACTTC